At least ten counts were recorded for the clone carrying this T cell receptor (beta chain). Its target is not known. This CDR3 contains 11 residues. Germline-derived CDR1 and CDR2 are SGHAT and FQNNGV. Trimming removed 5 bases from V and 8 bases from J, with 7 bases in between. Profiling that covered TCR beta VDJ and CDR3 relied on genomic DNA as its template. TCRdb itself ran the reads through MiXCR, one entry per CDR3 protein. The data show about 170,000 distinct CDR3 sequences, about 64% seen once. The data were taken from a study of CD8+CD57+ T cells in acquired aplastic anemia. Study results and limitations: Twenty-nine was the count of CD8+ CDR3 sequences that patients shared with controls.

The sample taken for sequencing was sorted CD4+, CD8+, or CD8+CD57+ T cells (not recorded which) from PBMCs. The clonotype comes from a human donor in good health. The chain carries TRBV11-2 and TRBJ2-4; unclear D gene. CDR3 nucleotides: TGTGCCAGCAGCCAGAGAGACATTCAGTACTTC. Amino acids: CASSQRDIQYF.